This TCR beta chain was sequenced in a study of OX40 agonist ivuxolimab in advanced cancers. Regarding the study as a whole: The expanded peripheral T cells' antigen specificity was not determined.

The ends lost 5 bases at V and 0 bases at J; junction bases unmatched: 2. There are 15 residues in the CDR3. Germline assignment: CDR1 MRHNA and CDR2 SNTAGT. A few counts support this clone. Its antigen is still unknown. The table came from immunoSEQ multiplex PCR; TCRdb's copy has only in-frame clones and leaves some out. Of 8,000 to 13,000 clones in the sample, 77% are singletons; the top ten hold approximately 30%. At cycle 4 day 1, cycle 7 day 1, and baseline, blood was sampled. The V call is TRBV6-4, the J call TRBJ2-3; 10 nucleotides line up with TRBD1. The specimen was CD4+ or CD8+ T cells sorted from blood, collected in a trial of the OX40 agonist ivuxolimab. The clonotype comes from an adult with an advanced solid tumor such as melanoma, head and neck, liver or kidney cancer. The CDR3 sequence is CASSRTGGSTDTQYF. DNA for the CDR3: TGTGCCAGCAGTCGGACAGGGGGGAGCACAGATACGCAGTATTTT.